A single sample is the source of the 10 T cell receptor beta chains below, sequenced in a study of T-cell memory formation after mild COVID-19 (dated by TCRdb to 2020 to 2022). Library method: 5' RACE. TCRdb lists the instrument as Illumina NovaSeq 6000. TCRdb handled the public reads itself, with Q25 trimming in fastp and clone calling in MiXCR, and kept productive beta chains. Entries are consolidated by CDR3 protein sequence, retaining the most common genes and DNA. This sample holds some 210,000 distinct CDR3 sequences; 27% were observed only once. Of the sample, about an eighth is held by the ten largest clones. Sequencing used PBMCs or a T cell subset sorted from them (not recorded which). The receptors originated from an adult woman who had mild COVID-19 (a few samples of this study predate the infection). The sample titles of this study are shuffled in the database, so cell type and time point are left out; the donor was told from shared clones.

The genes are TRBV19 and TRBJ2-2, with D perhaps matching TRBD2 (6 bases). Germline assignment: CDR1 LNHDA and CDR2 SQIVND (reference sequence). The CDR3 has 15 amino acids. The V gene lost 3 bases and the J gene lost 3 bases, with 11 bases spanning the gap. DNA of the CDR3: TGTGCCAGTAGTATCGGGGCGGGATACACCGGGGAGCTGTTTTTT. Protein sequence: CASSIGAGYTGELFF. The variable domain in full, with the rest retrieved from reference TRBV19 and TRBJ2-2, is DGGITQSPKYLFRKEGQNVTLSCEQNLNHDAMYWYRQDPGQGLRLIYYSQIVNDFQKGDIAEGYSVSREKKESFPLTVTSAQKNPTAFYLCASSIGAGYTGELFFGEGSRLTVL.

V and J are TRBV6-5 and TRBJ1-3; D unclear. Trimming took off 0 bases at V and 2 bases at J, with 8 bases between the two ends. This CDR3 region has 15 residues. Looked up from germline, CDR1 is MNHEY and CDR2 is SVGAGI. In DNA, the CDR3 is TGTGCCAGCAGTTACTCGGTAAAACCTGGAAACACCATATATTTT. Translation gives CASSYSVKPGNTIYF.

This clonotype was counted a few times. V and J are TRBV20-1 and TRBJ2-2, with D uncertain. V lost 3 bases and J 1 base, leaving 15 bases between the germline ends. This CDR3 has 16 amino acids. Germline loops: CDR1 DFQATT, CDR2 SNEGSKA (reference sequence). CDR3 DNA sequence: TGCAGTGCTAGCGGAGAGGCTGGGTGGAACACCGGGGAGCTGTTTTTT. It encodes CSASGEAGWNTGELFF.

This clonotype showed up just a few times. The CDR3 here is CASSLAPLLSTDTQYF. CDR3 DNA: TGTGCCAGCAGCTTAGCCCCACTACTGAGCACAGATACGCAGTATTTT. This rearrangement joins TRBV7-2 to TRBJ2-3; D is ambiguous. The CDR3 totals 16 residues. Between the trimmed V and J ends, which lost 0 bases and 0 bases, there was a span of 10 bases. Germline CDR1 and CDR2: SGHTA and FQGNSA.

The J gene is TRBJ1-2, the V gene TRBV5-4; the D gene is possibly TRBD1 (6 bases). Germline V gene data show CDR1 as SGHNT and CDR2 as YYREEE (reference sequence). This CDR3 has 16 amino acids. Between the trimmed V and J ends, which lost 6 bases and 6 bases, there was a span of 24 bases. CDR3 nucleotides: TGTGCCAGCATCTTTGATCGCACAGGGAGTGAAGATGGCTACACCTTC. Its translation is CASIFDRTGSEDGYTF. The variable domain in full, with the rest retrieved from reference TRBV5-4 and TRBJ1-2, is ETGVTQSPTHLIKTRGQQVTLRCSSQSGHNTVSWYQQALGQGPQFIFQYYREEENGRGNFPPRFSGLQFPNYSSELNVNALELDDSALYLCASIFDRTGSEDGYTFGSGTRLTVV.

CDR3 amino acids: CASSPPGTSVYEQYF. The CDR3 DNA follows: TGTGCCAGCAGCCCACCCGGGACTAGTGTATACGAGCAGTACTTC. This rearrangement joins TRBV5-4 to TRBJ2-7, with 8 bases lining up with TRBD2. The trim removed 4 bases at V and 4 bases at J, leaving 10 bases unmatched. The CDR3 loop spans 15 amino acids. From germline, CDR1 is SGHNT and CDR2 YYREEE (reference sequence).

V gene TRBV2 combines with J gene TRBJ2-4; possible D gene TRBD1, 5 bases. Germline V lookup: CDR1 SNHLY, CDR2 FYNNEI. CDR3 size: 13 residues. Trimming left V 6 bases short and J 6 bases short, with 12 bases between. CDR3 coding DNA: TGTGCCAGCAGCCGAGAGACAGTAAACATTCAGTACTTC. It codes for CASSRETVNIQYF.

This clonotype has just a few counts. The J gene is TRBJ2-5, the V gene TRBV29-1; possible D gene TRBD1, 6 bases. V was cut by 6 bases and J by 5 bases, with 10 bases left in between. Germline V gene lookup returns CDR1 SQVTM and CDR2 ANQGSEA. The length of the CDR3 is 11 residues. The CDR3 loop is CSVHRAETQYF. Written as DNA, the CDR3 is TGCAGCGTACACAGGGCTGAGACCCAGTACTTC.

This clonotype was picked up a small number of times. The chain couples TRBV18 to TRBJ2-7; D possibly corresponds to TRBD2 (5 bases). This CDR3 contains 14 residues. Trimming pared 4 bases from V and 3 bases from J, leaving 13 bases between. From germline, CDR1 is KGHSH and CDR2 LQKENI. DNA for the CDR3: TGTGCCAGCTCACTCTCTGGGAGAATCTACGAGCAGTACTTC. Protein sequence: CASSLSGRIYEQYF.

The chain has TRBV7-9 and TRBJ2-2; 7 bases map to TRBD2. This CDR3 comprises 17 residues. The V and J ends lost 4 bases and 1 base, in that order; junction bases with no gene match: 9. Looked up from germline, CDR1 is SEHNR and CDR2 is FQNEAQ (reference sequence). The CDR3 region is CASSYGAGQGNTGELFF. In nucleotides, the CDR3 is TGTGCCAGCAGCTACGGAGCGGGGCAAGGGAACACCGGGGAGCTGTTTTTT.